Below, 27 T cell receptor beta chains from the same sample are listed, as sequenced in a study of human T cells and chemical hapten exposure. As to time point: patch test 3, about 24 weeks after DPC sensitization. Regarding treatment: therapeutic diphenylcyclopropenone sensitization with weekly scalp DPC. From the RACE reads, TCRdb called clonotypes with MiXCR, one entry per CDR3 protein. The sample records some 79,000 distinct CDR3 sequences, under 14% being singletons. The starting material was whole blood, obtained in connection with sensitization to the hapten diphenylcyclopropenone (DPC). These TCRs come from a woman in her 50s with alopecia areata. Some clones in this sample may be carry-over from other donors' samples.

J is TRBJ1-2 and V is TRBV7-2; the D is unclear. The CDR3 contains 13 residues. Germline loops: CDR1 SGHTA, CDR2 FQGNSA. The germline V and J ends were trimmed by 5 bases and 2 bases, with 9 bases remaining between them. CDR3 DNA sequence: TGTGCCAGCAGCCCGCCAATAAACTATGGCTACACCTTC. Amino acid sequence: CASSPPINYGYTF.

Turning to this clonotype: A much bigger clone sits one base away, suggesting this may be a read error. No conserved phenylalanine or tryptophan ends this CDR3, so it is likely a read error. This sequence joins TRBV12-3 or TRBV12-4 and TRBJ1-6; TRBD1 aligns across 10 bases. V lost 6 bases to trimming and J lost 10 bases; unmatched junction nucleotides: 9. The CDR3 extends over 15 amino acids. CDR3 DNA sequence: TGTGCCAGCAGCCTGGGGGACAGGGGCCGGTCACCCCTCCACTCT. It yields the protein CASSLGDRGRSPLHS.

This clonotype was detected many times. This chain's CDR3 is CASSPSRTSGRVAKNIQYF. CDR3 DNA sequence: TGTGCCAGCAGTCCTTCCCGGACTAGCGGGAGAGTAGCCAAAAACATTCAGTACTTC. This chain connects TRBV12-3 or TRBV12-4 to TRBJ2-4, with TRBD2 matching over 13 bases. The CDR3 totals 19 residues. V shed 5 bases and J 0 bases; nucleotides not matched to a gene: 10.

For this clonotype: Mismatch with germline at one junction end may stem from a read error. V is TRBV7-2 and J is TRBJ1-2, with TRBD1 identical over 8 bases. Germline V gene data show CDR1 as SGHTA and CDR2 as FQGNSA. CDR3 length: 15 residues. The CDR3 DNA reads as TGTGACAGCAGCTTGGGAGGACAGGGCGACTATGGCTACACCTTC. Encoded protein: CDSSLGGQGDYGYTF.

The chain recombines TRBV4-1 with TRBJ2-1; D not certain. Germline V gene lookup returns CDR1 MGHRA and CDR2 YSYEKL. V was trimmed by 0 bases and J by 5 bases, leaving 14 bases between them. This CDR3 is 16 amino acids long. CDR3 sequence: CASSQDQVGVHNEQFF. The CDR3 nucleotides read TGCGCCAGCAGCCAAGATCAGGTAGGAGTCCACAATGAGCAGTTCTTC.

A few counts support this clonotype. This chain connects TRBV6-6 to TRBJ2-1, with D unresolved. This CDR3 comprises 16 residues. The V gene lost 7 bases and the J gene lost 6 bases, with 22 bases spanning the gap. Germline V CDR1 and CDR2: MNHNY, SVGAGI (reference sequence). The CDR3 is CASTLPWGTVTNEQFF. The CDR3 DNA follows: TGTGCCAGCACATTGCCCTGGGGTACGGTGACCAATGAGCAGTTCTTC.

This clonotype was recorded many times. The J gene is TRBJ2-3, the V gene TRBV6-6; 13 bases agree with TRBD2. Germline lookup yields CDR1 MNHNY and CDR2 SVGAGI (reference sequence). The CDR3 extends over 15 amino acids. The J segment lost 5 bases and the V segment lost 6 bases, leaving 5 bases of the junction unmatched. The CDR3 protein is CASSSLAGGKDTQYF. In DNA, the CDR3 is TGTGCCAGCAGCTCACTAGCGGGAGGGAAAGATACGCAGTATTTT.

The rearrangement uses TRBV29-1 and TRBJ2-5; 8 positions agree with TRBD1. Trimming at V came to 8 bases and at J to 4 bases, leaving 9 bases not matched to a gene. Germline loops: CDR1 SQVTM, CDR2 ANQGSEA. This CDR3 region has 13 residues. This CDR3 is CSTGQGLGETQYF. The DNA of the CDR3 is TGCAGCACCGGACAGGGCTTGGGAGAGACCCAGTACTTC.

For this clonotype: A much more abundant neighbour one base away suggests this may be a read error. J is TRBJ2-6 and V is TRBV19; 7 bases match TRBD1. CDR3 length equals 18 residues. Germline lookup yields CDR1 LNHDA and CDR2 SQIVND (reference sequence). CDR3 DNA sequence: TGTGCCAGTAGTGTTCCGGGACAGCACCCTTCTGGGGCCAACGCCCTGACTTTC. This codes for CASSVPGQHPSGANALTF.

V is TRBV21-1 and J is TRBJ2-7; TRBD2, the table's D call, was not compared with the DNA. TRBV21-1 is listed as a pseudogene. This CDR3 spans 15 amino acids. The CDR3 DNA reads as TGTGCCAGCAGCAAGGGGAGCGGGAGGGCCGTCGAGCAGTACTTC. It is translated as CASSKGSGRAVEQYF.

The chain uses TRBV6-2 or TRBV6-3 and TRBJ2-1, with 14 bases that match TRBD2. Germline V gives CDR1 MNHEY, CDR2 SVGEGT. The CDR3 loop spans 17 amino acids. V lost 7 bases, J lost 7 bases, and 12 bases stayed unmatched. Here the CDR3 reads CASTDSTSGRAGNEQFF. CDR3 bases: TGTGCCAGCACCGATTCGACTAGCGGGAGGGCGGGGAATGAGCAGTTCTTC.

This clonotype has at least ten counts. CDR3 region: CASSLGTSSRGEQYF. For the CDR3, the DNA is TGTGCCAGCAGCTTAGGGACTAGCAGCCGCGGCGAGCAGTACTTC. This chain connects TRBV7-8 to TRBJ2-7; 8 nucleotides match TRBD2. This CDR3 has 15 amino acids. The germline V gene has CDR1 SGHVS and CDR2 FQNEAQ. V shed 1 base and J 6 bases; nucleotides not matched to a gene: 8. Looking up the rest from reference TRBV7-8 and TRBJ2-7 gives the full variable domain: GAGVSQSPRYKVAKRGQDVALRCDPISGHVSLFWYQQALGQGPEFLTYFQNEAQLDKSGLPSDRFFAERPEGSVSTLKIQRTQQEDSAVYLCASSLGTSSRGEQYFGPGTRLTVT.

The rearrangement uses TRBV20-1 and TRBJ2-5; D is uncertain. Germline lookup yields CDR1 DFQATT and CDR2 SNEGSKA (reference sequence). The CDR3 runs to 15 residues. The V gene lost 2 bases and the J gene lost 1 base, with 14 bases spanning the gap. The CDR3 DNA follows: TGCAGTGCTAGACTCGGATCCAGCCCCCAAGAGACCCAGTACTTC. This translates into CSARLGSSPQETQYF.

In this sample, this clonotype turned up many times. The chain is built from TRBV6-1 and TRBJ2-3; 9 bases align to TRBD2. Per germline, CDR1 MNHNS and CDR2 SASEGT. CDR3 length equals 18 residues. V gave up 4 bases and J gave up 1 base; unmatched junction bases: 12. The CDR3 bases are TGTGCCAGCAGTGGGTTAGCGGGAGCAGGCACACGCACAGATACGCAGTATTTT. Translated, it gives CASSGLAGAGTRTDTQYF.

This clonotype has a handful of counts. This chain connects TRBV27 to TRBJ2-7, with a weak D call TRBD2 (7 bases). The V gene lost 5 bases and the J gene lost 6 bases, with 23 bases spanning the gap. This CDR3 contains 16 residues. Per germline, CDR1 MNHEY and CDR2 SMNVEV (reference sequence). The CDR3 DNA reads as TGTGCCAGCAGTCCCTTAGGGGGGGCTAGGAGAGCCGAGCAGTACTTC. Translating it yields CASSPLGGARRAEQYF.

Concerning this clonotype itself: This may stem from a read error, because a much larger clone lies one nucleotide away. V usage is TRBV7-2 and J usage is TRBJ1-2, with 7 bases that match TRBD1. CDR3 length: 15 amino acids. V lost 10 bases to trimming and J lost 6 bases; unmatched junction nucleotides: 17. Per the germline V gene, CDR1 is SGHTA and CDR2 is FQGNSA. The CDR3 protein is CAITTRQGRNHGYTF. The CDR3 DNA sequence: TGTGCCATCACTACCCGACAGGGTCGGAACCATGGCTACACCTTC.

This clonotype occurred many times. The chain's CDR3 is CASSVVSSSGANVLTF. In DNA, the CDR3 is TGTGCCAGCAGCGTAGTAAGTTCCTCTGGGGCCAACGTCCTGACTTTC. This chain uses TRBV9 with TRBJ2-6; D is uncertain. The CDR3 sequence is 16 residues long. The V gene's germline CDR1 is SGDLS and CDR2 YYNGEE. V dropped 0 bases and J dropped 0 bases, with 7 bases sitting between them.

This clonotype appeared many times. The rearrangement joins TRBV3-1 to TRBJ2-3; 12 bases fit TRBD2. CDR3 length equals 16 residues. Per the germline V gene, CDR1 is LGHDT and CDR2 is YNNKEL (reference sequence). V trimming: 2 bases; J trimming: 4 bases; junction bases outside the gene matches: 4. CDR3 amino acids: CASSQSTSGSSDTQYF. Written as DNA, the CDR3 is TGTGCCAGCAGCCAATCGACTAGCGGGAGTTCAGATACGCAGTATTTT.

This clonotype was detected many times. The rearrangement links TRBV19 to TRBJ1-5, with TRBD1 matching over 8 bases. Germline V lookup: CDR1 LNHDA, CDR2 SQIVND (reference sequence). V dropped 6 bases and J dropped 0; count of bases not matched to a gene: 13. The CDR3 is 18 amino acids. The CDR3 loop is CASSPTRAGGNSNQPQHF. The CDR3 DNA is TGTGCCAGTAGCCCGACCAGGGCAGGGGGCAATAGCAATCAGCCCCAGCATTTT.

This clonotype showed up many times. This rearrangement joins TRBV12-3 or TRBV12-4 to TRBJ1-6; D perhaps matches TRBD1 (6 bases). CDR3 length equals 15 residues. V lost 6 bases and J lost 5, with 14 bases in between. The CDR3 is CASRPDRANNSPLHF. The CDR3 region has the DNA TGTGCCAGCAGACCGGACAGAGCTAATAATTCACCCCTCCACTTT.

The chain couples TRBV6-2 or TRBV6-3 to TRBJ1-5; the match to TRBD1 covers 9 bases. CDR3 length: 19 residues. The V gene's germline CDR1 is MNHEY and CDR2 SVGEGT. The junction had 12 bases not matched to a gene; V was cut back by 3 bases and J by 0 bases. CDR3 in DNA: TGTGCCAGCAGTTATCTTACAGGGGGCCCTGGTGCTAGCAATCAGCCCCAGCATTTT. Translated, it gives CASSYLTGGPGASNQPQHF.

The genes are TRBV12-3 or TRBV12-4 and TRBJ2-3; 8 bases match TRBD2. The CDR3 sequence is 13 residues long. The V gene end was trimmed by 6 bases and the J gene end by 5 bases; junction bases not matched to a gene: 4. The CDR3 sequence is CASRRLAGDTQYF. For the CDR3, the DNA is TGTGCCAGCAGGCGGCTAGCGGGAGATACGCAGTATTTT.

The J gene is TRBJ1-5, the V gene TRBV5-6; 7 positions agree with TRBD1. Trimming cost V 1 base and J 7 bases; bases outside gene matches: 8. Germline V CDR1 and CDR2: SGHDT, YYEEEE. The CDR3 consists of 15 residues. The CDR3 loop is CASSLSGTAKQPQHF. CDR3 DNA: TGTGCCAGCAGCTTGTCCGGGACAGCGAAGCAGCCCCAGCATTTT.

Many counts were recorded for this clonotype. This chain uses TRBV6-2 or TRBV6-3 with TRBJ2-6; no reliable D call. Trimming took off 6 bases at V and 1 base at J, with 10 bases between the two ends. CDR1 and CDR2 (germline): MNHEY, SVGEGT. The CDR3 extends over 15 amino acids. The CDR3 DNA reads TGTGCCAGCAGCCCTAGTCGTTCTGGGGCCAACGTCCTGACTTTC. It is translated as CASSPSRSGANVLTF.

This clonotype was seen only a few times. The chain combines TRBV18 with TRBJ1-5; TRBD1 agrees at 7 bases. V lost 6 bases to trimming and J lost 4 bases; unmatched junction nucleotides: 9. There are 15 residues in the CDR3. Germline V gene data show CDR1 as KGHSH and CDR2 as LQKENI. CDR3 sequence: CASSDQGVGNQPQHF. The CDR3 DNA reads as TGTGCCAGCTCGGACCAGGGGGTAGGGAATCAGCCCCAGCATTTT.

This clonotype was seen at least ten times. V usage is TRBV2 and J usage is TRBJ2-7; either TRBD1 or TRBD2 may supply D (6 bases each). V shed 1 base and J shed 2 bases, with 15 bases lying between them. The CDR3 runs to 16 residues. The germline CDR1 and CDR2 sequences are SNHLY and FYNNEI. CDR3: CASSEGTLGGPYEQYF. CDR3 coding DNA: TGTGCCAGCAGTGAAGGGACCCTCGGGGGCCCCTACGAGCAGTACTTC.

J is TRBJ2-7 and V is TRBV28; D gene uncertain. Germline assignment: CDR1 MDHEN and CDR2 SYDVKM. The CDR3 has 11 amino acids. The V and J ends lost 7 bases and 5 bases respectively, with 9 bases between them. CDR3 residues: CASNKGDEQYF. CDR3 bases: TGTGCCAGCAATAAGGGTGACGAGCAGTACTTC.